These 3 T cell receptor beta chains share one sample of origin, sequenced in a study of cytomegalovirus exposure and HLA in healthy donors. PCR used 60 Vbeta primers and 13 Jbeta primers. Profiling relied on immunoSEQ multiplex PCR, and the TCRdb table lists in-frame clones only, not all of them. The data show about 130,000 clones, roughly 88% seen once. Source material: PBMCs. The receptors stem from a woman aged 18-29 years in good health and CMV-seropositive.

This clone was picked up a small number of times. A read error may produce the germline difference seen at one junction end. The chain carries TRBV7-9 and TRBJ2-7; D possibly corresponds to TRBD2 (5 bases). This CDR3 has 13 residues. Germline V gene sequence: CDR1 SEHNR, CDR2 FQNEAQ (reference sequence). CDR3 region: CSSSLVLRDEQYF. In nucleotides, the CDR3 is TGTTCCAGCAGCTTAGTCCTGAGGGACGAGCAGTACTTC.

V usage is TRBV9 and J usage is TRBJ2-1, with TRBD2 identical over 12 bases. Germline lookup yields CDR1 SGDLS and CDR2 YYNGEE. With 4 bases clipped from V and 8 bases from J, the junction kept 16 bases outside the gene matches. This CDR3 region has 18 residues. The CDR3: CASSLGLAGRYIPDEQFF. The CDR3 DNA reads as TGTGCCAGCAGCCTTGGACTAGCGGGGAGGTACATTCCAGATGAGCAGTTCTTC.

This clone occurred once. The V call is TRBV30, the J call TRBJ1-3; no clear D gene. CDR3 length: 12 residues. With 0 bases removed from V and 8 bases from J, the gap between germline ends came to 8 bases. Germline V lookup: CDR1 GTSNPN, CDR2 SVGIG (reference sequence). The CDR3 DNA reads as TGTGCCTGGAGTGTACCCGGGGACACCATATATTTT. Amino acids: CAWSVPGDTIYF. The variable domain in full, completed from reference TRBV30 and TRBJ1-3, reads SQTIHQWPATLVQPVGSPLSLECTVEGTSNPNLYWYRQAAGRGLQLLFYSVGIGQISSEVPQNLSASRPQDRQFILSSKKLLLSDSGFYLCAWSVPGDTIYFGEGSWLTVV.